These T cell receptor beta chains were read from a single sample in a study of blood T cell repertoires in COVID-19. This table comes from immunoSEQ multiplex PCR, and its TCRdb copy is limited to in-frame clones, with some not included. This table holds about 200,000 clones, about 88% found once. The specimen sequenced was peripheral blood. Every receptor here comes from a woman aged 35 to 49 with acute or convalescent COVID-19. Each CDR3 is given with its conserved first and last residue. A D gene is named only where the DNA matches it firmly. Some rows mark clone size as missing; the rest say once, few, many or name a class of expanded clone.

TGTGCCATCAGTGACTCTGCCGGGTCCAATGAGCAGTTCTTC	CAISDSAGSNEQFF	TRBJ2-1	TRBV10-3	NA	NA
TGTGCCAGCATAGCGCAGAATAATTCACCCCTCCACTTT	CASIAQNNSPLHF	TRBJ1-6	TRBV6-1	NA	NA
TGTGCCATCAGTGAAGGCAGGGTGACGGCTGAAGCTTTCTTT	CAISEGRVTAEAFF	TRBJ1-1	TRBV10-3	NA	NA
TGTGCCAGCAAACTCGGACAGGGCGCCTATGGCTACACCTTC	CASKLGQGAYGYTF	TRBJ1-2	TRBV7-2	NA	TRBD1
TGTGCCAGCAGTGAATTCCCTAGGGAAGCTTTCTTT	CASSEFPREAFF	TRBJ1-1	TRBV6-1	NA	NA
TGTGCCAGCAGCCCGCACCGCCAGGGGGTGACCGGGGAGCTGTTTTTT	CASSPHRQGVTGELFF	TRBJ2-2	TRBV4-2	once	TRBD1
TGTGCCAGCAGCGTAGGCAGGGGGCCAGTTAATGAAAAACTGTTTTTT	CASSVGRGPVNEKLFF	TRBJ1-4	TRBV9	once	TRBD1
TGTGCCAGCAGCGGGGGAGGGGGGAATCAGCCCCAGCATTTT	CASSGGGGNQPQHF	TRBJ1-5	TRBV9	NA	NA
TGTGCCAGCAGCTTTAGGGACAATGCAACTAATGAAAAACTGTTTTTT	CASSFRDNATNEKLFF	TRBJ1-4	TRBV11-3	once	NA
TGTGCCACTTGGACAGGGAATGGAAACACCATATATTTT	CATWTGNGNTIYF	TRBJ1-3	TRBV19	NA	TRBD1
TGCAGCGGCCAGGGACAGGGGAACACTGAAGCTTTCTTT	CSGQGQGNTEAFF	TRBJ1-1	TRBV29-1	NA	TRBD1
TGCGCCAGCAGCGGGGAGAATTCACCCCTCCACTTT	CASSGENSPLHF	TRBJ1-6	TRBV5-1	NA	NA
TGTGCCAGTAGTCCAGGACAGGGTTTCGTCTATGGCTACACCTTC	CASSPGQGFVYGYTF	TRBJ1-2	TRBV19	NA	TRBD1
TGTGCCAGCAGCTATGAGCTAGCGGGGCCGAACACCGGGGAGCTGTTTTTT	CASSYELAGPNTGELFF	TRBJ2-2	TRBV11-2	NA	TRBD2
TGCAGCGTTGAGCCCAGGGTGGCTGGAAACACCATATATTTT	CSVEPRVAGNTIYF	TRBJ1-3	TRBV29-1	once	NA
TGTGCCAGCAGTGCCCCGGGACTCCCCACCATATATTTT	CASSAPGLPTIYF	TRBJ1-3	TRBV9	NA	NA
TGTGCCAGCAGTCGGGGGGGGCCCGCTGAAGCTTTCTTT	CASSRGGPAEAFF	TRBJ1-1	TRBV6-5	NA	NA
TGTGCCAGCAGTTACTCTGGGGGGAACTATGGCTACACCTTC	CASSYSGGNYGYTF	TRBJ1-2	TRBV6-5	NA	NA
TGTGCCAGCAGCTTACTCGAGGCGGGGGGTGCAGATACGCAGTATTTT	CASSLLEAGGADTQYF	TRBJ2-3	TRBV7-2	NA	TRBD2
TGCGCCAGCAGCTTGGGGACAGGGGAGACTGAAGCTTTCTTT	CASSLGTGETEAFF	TRBJ1-1	TRBV5-1	NA	TRBD1
TGTGCCACCGCAGGGGGCACAAACTATGGCTACACCTTC	CATAGGTNYGYTF	TRBJ1-2	TRBV6-5	NA	TRBD1
TGTGCCAGCATGCAGGGCTTAGCCAAAAACATTCAGTACTTC	CASMQGLAKNIQYF	TRBJ2-4	TRBV2	NA	NA
TGTGCCAGTCACGGGCACGGGGGGGACACCGGGGAGCTGTTTTTT	CASHGHGGDTGELFF	TRBJ2-2	TRBV9	once	TRBD2
TGTGCCAGCAGCGAGGGAGGCTACACCTTC	CASSEGGYTF	TRBJ1-2	TRBV6-6	NA	NA
TGTGCCAGCAGCTTAGGCATGACAAGGGAGACCCAGTACTTC	CASSLGMTRETQYF	TRBJ2-5	TRBV7-6	NA	NA
TGCGCCAGCAGCCAAGCCTCGAATGAAAAACTGTTTTTT	CASSQASNEKLFF	TRBJ1-4	TRBV4-1	NA	NA
TGTGCCAGCAGTCCCGGGACAGGGTTTGGTCCTGAAGCTTTCTTT	CASSPGTGFGPEAFF	TRBJ1-1	TRBV6-5	NA	TRBD1
TGCGCCAGCAGCCACCTACAGGGGTCCACTGAAGCTTTCTTT	CASSHLQGSTEAFF	TRBJ1-1	TRBV4-1	NA	TRBD1
TGTGCCACCAGCAGAACATGGTTGGAAGGGAGGCAGTTCTTC	CATSRTWLEGRQFF	TRBJ2-1	TRBV15	once	NA
TGTGCCAGCTCTCTCATGGAGCAGATGAACACTGAAGCTTTCTTT	CASSLMEQMNTEAFF	TRBJ1-1	TRBV18	NA	NA
TGTGCCAGCAGCGTACCGACCACGGGGAGGGGGGGCCGGGATGAGCAGTTCTTC	CASSVPTTGRGGRDEQFF	TRBJ2-1	TRBV9	NA	NA
TGTGCCAGCGGACAGGGTAGTGAGCAGTTCTTC	CASGQGSEQFF	TRBJ2-1	TRBV6-5	NA	TRBD1
TGTGCCAGCAGTGAAAAAGGAGGGGGCGTCCCCTATGGCTACACCTTC	CASSEKGGGVPYGYTF	TRBJ1-2	TRBV2	NA	TRBD1
TGTGCCAGCTCATTACAGGGCTATAATTCACCCCTCCACTTT	CASSLQGYNSPLHF	TRBJ1-6	TRBV18	NA	NA
TGTGCCAGCACCAACAGCCCTAACTATGGCTACACCTTC	CASTNSPNYGYTF	TRBJ1-2	TRBV28	NA	NA
TGTGCCACCTACGACACGGGAACCGGGGAGCTGTTTTTT	CATYDTGTGELFF	TRBJ2-2	TRBV24-1	NA	NA
TGTGCCAGCAGCTTAGGGCGGATTTTGGATCAGCCCCAGCATTTT	CASSLGRILDQPQHF	TRBJ1-5	TRBV7-8	NA	NA
TGTGCCTTTGCCGGACAGGGCTACACTGAAGCTTTCTTT	CAFAGQGYTEAFF	TRBJ1-1	TRBV30	NA	TRBD1
TGTGCCAGCAGCTGGCCTACTATGAACACTGAAGCTTTCTTT	CASSWPTMNTEAFF	TRBJ1-1	TRBV7-8	NA	NA
TGTGCCAGCAGCCCCGGGACAGGGGCACAATATGGCTACACCTTC	CASSPGTGAQYGYTF	TRBJ1-2	TRBV9	once	TRBD1
TGTGCCAGCAGTTACTCTCAGAACACTGAAGCTTTCTTT	CASSYSQNTEAFF	TRBJ1-1	TRBV6-5	NA	NA
TGTGCCAGCAGCCAATTTGGGACAGGGGAGGTCTCCACCGGGGAGCTGTTTTTT	CASSQFGTGEVSTGELFF	TRBJ2-2	TRBV14	NA	TRBD1
TGTGCCAGCAGTTTAAGCGGGGGAACTGAAGCTTTCTTT	CASSLSGGTEAFF	TRBJ1-1	TRBV27	NA	NA